Sequencing of this T cell receptor (beta chain) was carried out in a study of blood T cells in healthy people across ages. Study-wide findings and caveats: Diversity figures derived from one million T cells were judged to underestimate the true value. TCR beta diversity per million T cells fell roughly linearly with age.

Germline lookup yields CDR1 SEHNR and CDR2 FQNEAQ (reference sequence). The CDR3 covers 14 residues. With 0 bases removed from V and 5 bases from J, the gap between germline ends came to 8 bases. This clonotype has a handful of counts. Its antigen remains unknown. A second PCR, run for roughly 7 to 12 cycles, used a sample-barcoded 5' primer plus a J-beta primer mix. TCRdb re-analysed the 5' RACE reads in MiXCR, keeping a single row per CDR3 protein. The data contain roughly 1.6 million distinct CDR3 sequences, about 35% of them singletons. The receptor comes from a woman aged 30 to 39 in good health. V usage is TRBV7-9 and J usage is TRBJ2-1, with D uncertain. Specimen: blood. In nucleotides, the CDR3 is TGTGCCAGCAGCTTAGCGTACGCAGACAATGAGCAGTTCTTC. It is translated as CASSLAYADNEQFF.